The next 9 T cell receptor beta chains were all read from a single sample in a study of HIV-infected patients and healthy controls. Reverse transcription used around 500 ng RNA and constant-region primers for alpha and beta. Separate chain-specific third strand synthesis with multiplexing indices produced the alpha and beta libraries. TCRdb reprocessed the 5' RACE reads via MiXCR and lists one record per CDR3 protein. This table has some 14,000 distinct CDR3 sequences, approximately 12% appearing once. Roughly three months, about 14 weeks, into antiretroviral therapy, follow-up blood was collected. Whole blood was used without fractionation, so all unsorted peripheral T cells were included. Sequenced here: blood, sampled during antiretroviral therapy. The receptors here all came from an adult with HIV infection. The donor label of this sample is uncertain.

Ten or more counts support this clonotype. This chain uses TRBV20-1 with TRBJ1-1, with a weak D call TRBD1 (6 bases). The CDR3 is 13 amino acids. The V end was cut by 1 base, the J end by 4 bases, with 10 bases between. The V gene's germline CDR1 is DFQATT and CDR2 SNEGSKA (reference sequence). CDR3 region: CSARVPGVTEAFF. The CDR3 DNA sequence: TGCAGTGCTAGAGTACCAGGGGTCACTGAAGCTTTCTTT.

This clonotype was counted between two and nine times. The V call is TRBV3-1, the J call TRBJ1-3; no clear D gene. This CDR3 has 12 residues. From germline, CDR1 is LGHDT and CDR2 YNNKEL (reference sequence). V was cut by 4 bases and J by 11 bases, with 12 bases left in between. In nucleotides, the CDR3 is TGTGCCAGCAGCCCGGGCCTCGGCGCCATATATTTT. Translating it yields CASSPGLGAIYF.

This clonotype was counted ten times or more. This chain uses TRBV29-1 with TRBJ2-2, with 12 bases that match TRBD1. The CDR3 has 13 amino acids. J was trimmed by 7 bases and V by 7 bases; bases with no gene match: 4. From germline, CDR1 is SQVTM and CDR2 ANQGSEA. DNA of the CDR3: TGCAGCGCCGGGACAGGGGGCGGCGGGGAGCTGTTTTTT. Its translation is CSAGTGGGGELFF.

There are many counts of this clonotype. This chain joins TRBV29-1 and TRBJ1-1; perhaps TRBD1 as D (5 bases). There are 14 residues in the CDR3. V lost 7 bases and J 1 base, leaving 16 bases between the germline ends. Germline CDR1 and CDR2: SQVTM and ANQGSEA. For the CDR3, the DNA is TGCAGCGCCGCGGTTGGCAGGGAGAACACTGAAGCTTTCTTT. As protein: CSAAVGRENTEAFF.

V is TRBV11-3 and J is TRBJ2-2; 10 bases fit TRBD1. This CDR3 has 14 residues. V lost 4 bases to trimming and J lost 7 bases; unmatched junction nucleotides: 3. Germline V gene lookup returns CDR1 SGHNT and CDR2 YENEEA. CDR3 loop: CASSSGTGDGELFF. The CDR3 nucleotides are TGTGCCAGCAGCTCCGGGACAGGGGACGGGGAGCTGTTTTTT.

This chain uses TRBV7-2 with TRBJ2-2; D call uncertain. Between the trimmed V and J ends, which lost 1 base and 7 bases, there was a span of 7 bases. The germline V gene encodes CDR1 SGHTA and CDR2 FQGNSA. The CDR3 runs 13 residues. The CDR3 sequence is CASSLVLNGELFF. The DNA for the CDR3 is TGTGCCAGCAGCTTAGTCCTCAACGGGGAGCTGTTTTTT. Looking up the rest from reference TRBV7-2 and TRBJ2-2 gives the full variable domain: GAGVSQSPSNKVTEKGKDVELRCDPISGHTALYWYRQSLGQGLEFLIYFQGNSAPDKSGLPSDRFSAERTGGSVSTLTIQRTQQEDSAVYLCASSLVLNGELFFGEGSRLTVL.

This clonotype was counted at least ten times. The chain links TRBV14 to TRBJ1-1; maybe TRBD1 (6 bases). The germline gives CDR1 SGHDN, CDR2 FVKESK. V gave up 3 bases and J gave up 0 bases, with 20 bases separating them. CDR3 length: 18 amino acids. The CDR3 sequence: CASSQRVRGKGMNTEAFF. The DNA for the CDR3 is TGTGCCAGCAGCCAGCGTGTCAGGGGTAAAGGAATGAACACTGAAGCTTTCTTT.

This clonotype showed up many times. The chain employs TRBV18 and TRBJ2-7; a possible D gene is TRBD1 (6 bases). Per germline, CDR1 KGHSH and CDR2 LQKENI. This CDR3 has 14 amino acids. The V gene lost 5 bases and the J gene lost 6 bases, with 17 bases spanning the gap. The CDR3, as DNA: TGTGCCAGCTCAACCAGGGGATCCACTTCCGAGCAGTACTTC. Residues: CASSTRGSTSEQYF.

This clonotype showed up many times. The V gene is TRBV6-2 or TRBV6-3, the J gene TRBJ2-1; D remains unclear. Germline lookup yields CDR1 MNHEY and CDR2 SVGEGT. V lost 3 bases and J 8 bases, leaving 11 bases between the germline ends. This CDR3 spans 13 amino acids. The CDR3 here is CASSYAATDEQFF. The DNA of the CDR3 is TGTGCCAGCAGTTATGCGGCTACGGATGAGCAGTTCTTC.